The 2 T cell receptor beta chains reported below all come from one sample, sequenced in a study of blood T cell repertoires in COVID-19. Measured with immunoSEQ multiplex PCR; TCRdb has only the in-frame clones, and not every one. The table has approximately 97,000 clones, 80% to 90% seen once. Specimen: peripheral blood. The receptor source for this set is a human donor in a cohort sampled during active COVID-19.

The chain employs TRBV7-6 and TRBJ2-7; 11 bases match TRBD1. The germline gives CDR1 SGHVS, CDR2 FNYEAQ. The CDR3 spans 16 residues. Germline trimming cut 5 bases from V and 3 bases from J; bases unmatched to any gene: 9. This CDR3 reads CASSRGRDRGFYEQYF. The CDR3 DNA reads as TGTGCCAGCAGCCGGGGTCGGGACAGGGGGTTCTACGAGCAGTACTTC.

The V gene is TRBV27, the J gene TRBJ2-4; a weak D match, TRBD1 (6 bases). The CDR3 length is 17 residues. The germline V gene encodes CDR1 MNHEY and CDR2 SMNVEV (reference sequence). Trimming removed 6 bases at V and 3 bases at J, with 21 bases between. The CDR3 loop reads CASRPRGIDWDKNIQYF. For the CDR3, the DNA is TGTGCCAGCAGGCCCAGGGGAATTGATTGGGACAAAAACATTCAGTACTTC.